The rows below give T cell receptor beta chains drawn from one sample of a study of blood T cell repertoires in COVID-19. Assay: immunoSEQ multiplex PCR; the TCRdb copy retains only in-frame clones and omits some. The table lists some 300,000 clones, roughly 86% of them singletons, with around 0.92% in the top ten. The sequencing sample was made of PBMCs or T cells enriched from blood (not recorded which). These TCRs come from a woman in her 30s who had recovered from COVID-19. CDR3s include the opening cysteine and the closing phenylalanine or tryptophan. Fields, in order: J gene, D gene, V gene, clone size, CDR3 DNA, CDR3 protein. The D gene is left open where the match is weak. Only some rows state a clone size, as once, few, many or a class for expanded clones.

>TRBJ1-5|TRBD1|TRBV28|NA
TGTGCCAGCAGTGCTGTCGGGACAGCGTCTTATTTTGGCAATCAGCCCCAGCATTTT
CASSAVGTASYFGNQPQHF
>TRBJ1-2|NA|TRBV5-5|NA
TGTGCCAGCAGCTTGGGGAGTATAGACACCTTC
CASSLGSIDTF
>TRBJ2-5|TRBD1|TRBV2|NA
TGTGCCAGCAACCGGGACAGATCTCAAGAGACCCAGTACTTC
CASNRDRSQETQYF
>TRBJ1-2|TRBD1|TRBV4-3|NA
TGCGCCAGCAGCCAAGCTGGGACAGGGGATAACTATGGCTACACCTTC
CASSQAGTGDNYGYTF
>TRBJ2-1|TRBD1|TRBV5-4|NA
TGTGCCAGCAGCTTGGGAGGAGAACCGGGACAGGGTCTCTTC
CASSLGGEPGQGLF
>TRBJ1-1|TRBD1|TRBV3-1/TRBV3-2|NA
TGTGCCAGCTGTAGACAGGGGACTGAAGCTTTCTTT
CASCRQGTEAFF
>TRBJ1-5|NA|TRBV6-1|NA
TGTGCCAGCAGTGACAGTCTCAATCAGCCCCAGCATTTT
CASSDSLNQPQHF
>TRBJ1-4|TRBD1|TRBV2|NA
TGTGCCTTAATGACCAGGGGGCGGGAACTGTTTTTT
CALMTRGRELFF
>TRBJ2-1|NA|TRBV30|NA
TGTGCCTGGAGTGTACGTCTACCTCGGGCCTACAATGAGCAGTTCTTC
CAWSVRLPRAYNEQFF
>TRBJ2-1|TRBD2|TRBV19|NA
TGTGCCAGTAGTCTTTTAGCGGGGGCGTTCTACAATGAGCAGTTCTTC
CASSLLAGAFYNEQFF
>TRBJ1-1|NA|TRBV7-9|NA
TGTGCCAGCAGCGGCATGGCTGAAGCTTTCTTT
CASSGMAEAFF
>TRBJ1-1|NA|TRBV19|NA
TGTGCCAGTAGTTCCTACCTCGAATTTAACACTGAAGCTTTCTTT
CASSSYLEFNTEAFF
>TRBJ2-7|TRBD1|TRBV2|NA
TGTGCCAGCAGTCTACAGGGGGGACGCTACGAGCAGTACTTC
CASSLQGGRYEQYF
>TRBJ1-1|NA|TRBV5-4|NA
TGTGCCAGCACCCAGGGAACCTCCTTGAACACTGAAGCTTTCTTT
CASTQGTSLNTEAFF
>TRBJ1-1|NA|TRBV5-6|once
TGTGCCAGCAGCCCGAGGTTGTACGGCGGGTACACTGAAGCTTTCTTT
CASSPRLYGGYTEAFF
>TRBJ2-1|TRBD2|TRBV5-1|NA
TGCGCCAGGCCTGTGGGGTTAGCGGGAGAAGGCGATGAGCAGTTCTTC
CARPVGLAGEGDEQFF
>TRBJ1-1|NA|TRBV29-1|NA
TGCAGCGTTGGTATTCCTAGGGGAGGCGTGAACACTGAAGCTTTCTTT
CSVGIPRGGVNTEAFF
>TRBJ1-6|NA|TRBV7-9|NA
TGTGCCAGCAGTTCACCGGGTTTTAATTCACCCCTCCACTTT
CASSSPGFNSPLHF
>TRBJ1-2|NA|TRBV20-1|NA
TGCAGTGCTGGACTCAGGGGCTACACCTTC
CSAGLRGYTF
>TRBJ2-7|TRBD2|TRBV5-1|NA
TGCGCCAGCAACTTTTTAGCGGGAGCCTCAATCGAGCAGTACTTC
CASNFLAGASIEQYF
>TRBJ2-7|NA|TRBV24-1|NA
TGTGCCACCAGTGATCCCGGGACAAATTCCTACGAGCAGTACTTC
CATSDPGTNSYEQYF
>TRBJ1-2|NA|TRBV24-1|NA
TGTGCCACCAGTGATCCCGGGAGGGAGTCGGGCTACACCTTC
CATSDPGRESGYTF
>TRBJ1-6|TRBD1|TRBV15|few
TGTGCCACCAGCAGAGAAACAGGGGTGTTTTCCCTCCACTTT
CATSRETGVFSLHF
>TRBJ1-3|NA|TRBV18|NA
TGTGCCAGCTCGAGCAGGGAAGGCTCTGGAAACACCATATATTTT
CASSSREGSGNTIYF
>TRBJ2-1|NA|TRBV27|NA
TGTGCCAGCAGTTTCGGGATGAGCTCCTACAATGAGCAGTTCTTC
CASSFGMSSYNEQFF
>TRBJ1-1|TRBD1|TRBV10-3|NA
TGTGCCATCAGTGAGTCGGGGACAGAAGAAGCTTTCTTT
CAISESGTEEAFF